This TCR beta chain comes out of a study of T cell repertoires in ileal Crohn's disease. Libraries were prepared by immunoSEQ multiplex PCR; TCRdb keeps only in-frame clonotypes and omits some of them. The sample yields 9,500 to 10,000 clones, more than 65% seen once. The germline V gene has CDR1 SGHNT and CDR2 YYREEE (reference sequence). With V trimmed by 4 bases and J by 5 bases, 5 bases remained unmatched. CDR3 length: 13 amino acids. Study results and limitations: Clonality above 26.8% at surgery always came with endoscopic recurrence.

Details on this clone: The antigen remains undetermined.

V and J are TRBV5-4 and TRBJ2-5, with 7 bases identical to TRBD1. The sequence came from an adult with Crohn's disease. The source material was ileal tissue. The CDR3 nucleotides are TGTGCCAGCAGCATCGACAGGGCGGAGACCCAGTACTTC. Translating it yields CASSIDRAETQYF. Full variable domain (outside the CDR3, taken from reference TRBV5-4 and TRBJ2-5): ETGVTQSPTHLIKTRGQQVTLRCSSQSGHNTVSWYQQALGQGPQFIFQYYREEENGRGNFPPRFSGLQFPNYSSELNVNALELDDSALYLCASSIDRAETQYFGPGTRLLVL.